This TCR beta chain was recorded in a study of identical twins' blood T cells. TCRdb analysed the 5' RACE reads with MiXCR anew, one entry per CDR3 protein. The sample carries about 370,000 distinct CDR3 sequences, roughly 31% recorded once. Donors were six healthy women in three monozygous twin pairs. The sequence was obtained from a woman aged 18-50 years in good health. The sequenced sample consisted of PBMCs.

The CDR3 nucleotides are TGTGCCAGCAGCCCTACTAGCGGACCCTACGAGCAGTACTTC. This translates into CASSPTSGPYEQYF. The chain carries TRBV7-9 and TRBJ2-7; TRBD2 matches 8 bases. The CDR3 runs 14 residues. V shed 5 bases and J 2 bases; nucleotides not matched to a gene: 5. Per the germline V gene, CDR1 is SEHNR and CDR2 is FQNEAQ (reference sequence). Combining the CDR3 with reference TRBV7-9 and TRBJ2-7 gives the whole variable domain DTGVSQNPRHKITKRGQNVTFRCDPISEHNRLYWYRQTLGQGPEFLTYFQNEAQLEKSRLLSDRFSAERPKGSFSTLEIQRTEQGDSAMYLCASSPTSGPYEQYFGPGTRLTVT.